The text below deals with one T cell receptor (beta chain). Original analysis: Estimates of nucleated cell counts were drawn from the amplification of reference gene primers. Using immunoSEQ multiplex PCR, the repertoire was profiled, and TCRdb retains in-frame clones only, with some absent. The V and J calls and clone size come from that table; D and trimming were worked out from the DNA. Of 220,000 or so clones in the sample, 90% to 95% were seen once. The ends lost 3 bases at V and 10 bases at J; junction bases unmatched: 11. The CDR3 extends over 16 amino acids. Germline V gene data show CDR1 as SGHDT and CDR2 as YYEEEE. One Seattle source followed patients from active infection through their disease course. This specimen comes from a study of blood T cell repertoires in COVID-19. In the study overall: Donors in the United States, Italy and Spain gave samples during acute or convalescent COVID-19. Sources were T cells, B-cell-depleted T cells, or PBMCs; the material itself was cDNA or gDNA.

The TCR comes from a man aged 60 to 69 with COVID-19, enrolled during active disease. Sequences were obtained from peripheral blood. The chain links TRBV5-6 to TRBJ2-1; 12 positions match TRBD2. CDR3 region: CASSSRRLAGGREQFF. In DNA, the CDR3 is TGTGCCAGCAGCTCACGGAGGCTAGCGGGGGGGCGCGAGCAGTTCTTC.